These 14 T cell receptor beta chains originate from one sample sequenced in a study of T cell responses to AZD1222 COVID-19 vaccine. Repertoires were generated with immunoSEQ multiplex PCR, while TCRdb's copy carries only in-frame clones and drops some. The sample carries some 130,000 clones, 75% to 90% recorded once. The source material was peripheral blood, sampled on day 0 of AZD1222 vaccination. The receptors come from an adult in good health.

The chain recombines TRBV7-3 with TRBJ1-1; D gene unclear. Trimming shortened V by 1 base and J by 1 base, and 10 bases separated the two germline ends. Germline V gives CDR1 SGHTA, CDR2 FQGTGA. This CDR3 spans 15 amino acids. The CDR3 nucleotides read TGTGCCAGCAGCTTAATTCGGGTAGGGAACACTGAAGCTTTCTTT. Protein product: CASSLIRVGNTEAFF.

V usage is TRBV7-3 and J usage is TRBJ2-7; D is undetermined. Trimming shortened V by 5 bases and J by 2 bases, and 7 bases separated the two germline ends. The CDR3 sequence is 12 residues long. From germline, CDR1 is SGHTA and CDR2 FQGTGA. The CDR3 region has the DNA TGTGCCAGCAGCGCAGGACCCTACGAGCAGTACTTC. Its protein is CASSAGPYEQYF.

V usage is TRBV2 and J usage is TRBJ2-7; 7 bases are a match to TRBD1. This CDR3 is built from 12 residues. Germline V gene data show CDR1 as SNHLY and CDR2 as FYNNEI. The V gene end was trimmed by 5 bases and the J gene end by 7 bases; junction bases not matched to a gene: 5. As DNA, the CDR3 is TGTGCCAGCAGTAGACAGGGCTTTGAGCAGTACTTC. Its translation is CASSRQGFEQYF.

The chain joins TRBV30 to TRBJ1-5; D is undetermined. The length of the CDR3 is 14 residues. Trimming stripped 5 bases from V and 0 bases from J, with 11 bases between. Germline loops: CDR1 GTSNPN, CDR2 SVGIG (reference sequence). CDR3 protein: CAWEGRYSNQPQHF. CDR3 coding DNA: TGTGCCTGGGAAGGCAGGTATAGCAATCAGCCCCAGCATTTT.

The rearrangement links TRBV3-1 (or the pseudogene TRBV3-2) to TRBJ2-1; no clear D gene. Germline V gene lookup returns CDR1 LGHDT and CDR2 YNNKEL (reference sequence). With 3 bases removed from V and 1 base from J, the gap between germline ends came to 4 bases. This CDR3 is 13 amino acids long. CDR3 residues: CASSQGSYNEQFF. CDR3 nucleotides: TGTGCCAGCAGCCAGGGATCCTACAATGAGCAGTTCTTC.

The chain couples TRBV2 to TRBJ1-1, with unresolved D. CDR1 and CDR2 (germline): SNHLY, FYNNEI. The CDR3 has 13 amino acids. Trimming took off 6 bases at V and 3 bases at J, with 11 bases between the two ends. CDR3 in DNA: TGTGCCAGCAGACAAGACGGGTACACTGAAGCTTTCTTT. Protein sequence: CASRQDGYTEAFF. Combining the CDR3 with reference TRBV2 and TRBJ1-1 gives the whole variable domain EPEVTQTPSHQVTQMGQEVILRCVPISNHLYFYWYRQILGQKVEFLVSFYNNEISEKSEIFDDQFSVERPDGSNFTLKIRSTKLEDSAMYFCASRQDGYTEAFFGQGTRLTVV.

The chain couples TRBV27 to TRBJ1-2; possibly TRBD1 for D (6 bases). The V gene's germline CDR1 is MNHEY and CDR2 SMNVEV (reference sequence). This CDR3 spans 15 amino acids. V shed 2 bases and J shed 7 bases, with 17 bases lying between them. The CDR3 loop reads CASSLRDPGAAGYTF. The CDR3 DNA follows: TGTGCCAGCAGTTTACGAGATCCAGGGGCGGCTGGCTACACCTTC.

The rearrangement uses TRBV5-1 and TRBJ1-1; D unresolved. Trimming left V 1 base short and J 1 base short, with 5 bases between. The CDR3 length is 13 residues. The V gene's germline CDR1 is SGHRS and CDR2 YFSETQ. The CDR3 is CASSLITNTEAFF. CDR3 DNA sequence: TGCGCCAGCAGCTTGATAACGAACACTGAAGCTTTCTTT. The whole variable domain, filled in from reference TRBV5-1 and TRBJ1-1, reads KAGVTQTPRYLIKTRGQQVTLSCSPISGHRSVSWYQQTPGQGLQFLFEYFSETQRNKGNFPGRFSGRQFSNSRSEMNVSTLELGDSALYLCASSLITNTEAFFGQGTRLTVV.

The chain has TRBV9 and TRBJ2-7, with D perhaps matching TRBD2 (5 bases). The CDR3 sequence is 15 residues long. Per germline, CDR1 SGDLS and CDR2 YYNGEE. Trimming stripped 4 bases from V and 3 bases from J, with 17 bases between. The CDR3 loop reads CASSPIEGPYYEQYF. In DNA form, the CDR3 reads TGTGCCAGCAGCCCGATAGAGGGTCCGTACTACGAGCAGTACTTC.

The chain has TRBV9 and TRBJ1-3, with TRBD1 as a possible D gene (5 bases). CDR3 length: 15 residues. The germline V gene has CDR1 SGDLS and CDR2 YYNGEE. With 3 bases removed from V and 5 bases from J, the gap between germline ends came to 15 bases. The CDR3 loop is CASSGGDLRRNTIYF. The CDR3 region has the DNA TGTGCCAGCAGCGGCGGGGACCTCCGGAGAAACACCATATATTTT.

This rearrangement joins TRBV29-1 to TRBJ2-1; TRBD1 or TRBD2 may be the D gene (5 bases each). The CDR3 totals 12 residues. CDR1 and CDR2 from the germline V gene are SQVTM and ANQGSEA. Trimming removed 0 bases at V and 8 bases at J, with 8 bases between. The CDR3: CSVEDRGDEQFF. As DNA, the CDR3 is TGCAGCGTTGAAGATCGAGGGGATGAGCAGTTCTTC.

This sequence joins TRBV6-1 and TRBJ2-3; D ambiguous. V lost 1 base, J lost 0 bases, and 8 bases lay in between. The CDR3 sequence is 15 residues long. The germline V gene has CDR1 MNHNS and CDR2 SASEGT. The CDR3 DNA sequence: TGTGCCAGCAGTGAAGGAACCGTAAGCACAGATACGCAGTATTTT. Protein: CASSEGTVSTDTQYF.

This chain uses TRBV6-2 or TRBV6-3 with TRBJ1-2, with D perhaps TRBD1 (5 bases). The CDR3 is 14 residues long. The V end was cut by 5 bases, the J end by 4 bases, with 14 bases between. Germline CDR1 reads MNHEY; CDR2 reads SVGEGT. The CDR3 region is CASSPLDKIYGYTF. As DNA, the CDR3 is TGTGCCAGCAGTCCCCTGGACAAGATCTATGGCTACACCTTC.

The V call is TRBV2, the J call TRBJ1-5, with TRBD1 matching over 8 bases. Germline V gene sequence: CDR1 SNHLY, CDR2 FYNNEI. With V trimmed by 5 bases and J by 4 bases, 4 bases remained unmatched. This CDR3 has 14 residues. CDR3 protein: CASSTRTGNQPQHF. CDR3 nucleotides: TGTGCCAGCAGTACCAGGACAGGGAATCAGCCCCAGCATTTT.